The rows below give T cell receptor beta chains drawn from one sample of a study of blood T cell repertoires in COVID-19. The table came from immunoSEQ multiplex PCR; TCRdb's copy has only in-frame clones and leaves some out. The table records about 220,000 clones, 84% of them present only once. Sequences were obtained from PBMCs or T cells enriched from blood (not recorded which). The receptors shown here come from a woman between 40 and 55 years old who had recovered from COVID-19. CDR3s include the opening cysteine and the closing phenylalanine or tryptophan. A D gene is named only where the DNA matches it firmly. Clone size is given for some rows only: seen once, a few or many times, or a class if the clone is expanded.

cdr3_nt cdr3_aa clone_size j_call v_call d_call
TGTGCCTGCCGGGGAGACAGGGGGCTTTATGGCTACACCTTC CACRGDRGLYGYTF once TRBJ1-2 TRBV2 TRBD1
TGCGCCAGCAGCCAAATGATAATAGCGGGAGGCGGGTGGGATGAGCAGTTCTTC CASSQMIIAGGGWDEQFF . TRBJ2-1 TRBV4-1 TRBD2
TGTGCCAGCAGATTGGGACAGGGGATGACTGAAGCTTTCTTT CASRLGQGMTEAFF once TRBJ1-1 TRBV7-8 TRBD1
TGTGCCAGCAGCCCACTCCGGGACAGGGGATCACCCCTCCACTTT CASSPLRDRGSPLHF . TRBJ1-6 TRBV7-8 TRBD1
TGTGCCAGCAGCTTCGGGGGGCGGGAGACCCAGTACTTC CASSFGGRETQYF few TRBJ2-5 TRBV7-2 .
TGCGCCAGCAGCCAAGTGGGAGGCTATGGCTACACCTTC CASSQVGGYGYTF . TRBJ1-2 TRBV4-1 .
TGCGCCAGCCAACGCGGCGGTGGAGAGACCCAGTACTTC CASQRGGGETQYF . TRBJ2-5 TRBV5-1 .
TGTGCCAGCAGCTTAGTTCACGGTGCGGGAGAGACCCAGTACTTC CASSLVHGAGETQYF . TRBJ2-5 TRBV7-3 .
TGTGCCAGCAGCTTTGGGCAGGGGCGCGTCGGCTATGGCTACACCTTC CASSFGQGRVGYGYTF few TRBJ1-2 TRBV7-9 .
TGTGCCTGGAGTACGGGGGGACAGGGCAATCAGCCCCAGCATTTT CAWSTGGQGNQPQHF . TRBJ1-5 TRBV30 TRBD1
TGTGCCAGCAGTTCGCCGGGACAGGGAGGGATTAGTCAGCCCCAGCATTTT CASSSPGQGGISQPQHF . TRBJ1-5 TRBV28 TRBD1
TGTGCCAGCAGCTTAGAGGGACTAGCGGGAGTGGATACGCAGTATTTT CASSLEGLAGVDTQYF . TRBJ2-3 TRBV11-2 TRBD2
TGCGCCAGCAGCCCGGGAGACAGGGGTAGGAATGAGCAGTTCTTC CASSPGDRGRNEQFF few TRBJ2-1 TRBV5-1 TRBD1
TGTGCCAGTAGCAGACAGATTAGCGGGAGATTTAAGGCCTACAATGAGCAGTTCTTC CASSRQISGRFKAYNEQFF . TRBJ2-1 TRBV19 TRBD2
TGTGCCAGTAGTAGCCCCCGGACAGGGGGAACCTACGAGCAGTACTTC CASSSPRTGGTYEQYF . TRBJ2-7 TRBV19 TRBD1
TGTGCCAGCAGCTCAGGGGGGTATAATTCACCCCTCCACTTT CASSSGGYNSPLHF few TRBJ1-6 TRBV7-2 TRBD1
TGTGCCAGCAGCTTTGGGACAGGGCGTCCGTCTTTCTTT CASSFGTGRPSFF . TRBJ1-1 TRBV5-4 TRBD1
TGTGCCAGCAGTGAAGCGCTGACAGGATATGGCTACACCTTC CASSEALTGYGYTF . TRBJ1-2 TRBV6-1 .
TGCGCCAGCAGCGAGGACAGGGCTTACAATGAGCAGTTCTTC CASSEDRAYNEQFF once TRBJ2-1 TRBV5-1 TRBD1
TGTGCCAGCAGGAAGGGACAGGCATATACCTACGAGCAGTACTTC CASRKGQAYTYEQYF . TRBJ2-7 TRBV2 TRBD1
TGTGCCAGCAGCTCCCCTAGGCAGGGGGCTGTTAGCACAGATACGCAGTATTTT CASSSPRQGAVSTDTQYF . TRBJ2-3 TRBV7-9 TRBD1
TGTGCCAGCAGCTTAATGTGGGGTGAGCGGGAGGTCGCAGATACGCAGTATTTT CASSLMWGEREVADTQYF once TRBJ2-3 TRBV11-3 TRBD2
TGTGCCAGCAGTACCGGGACTAGCAGCTACGAGCAGTACTTC CASSTGTSSYEQYF . TRBJ2-7 TRBV28 TRBD2
TGTGCCAGTAGTATTCGGTCGGGAGGGAAGGCGGCCGGGGAGCTGTTTTTT CASSIRSGGKAAGELFF . TRBJ2-2 TRBV19 TRBD2
TGCAGCGCCCAACTAGCGGGTTCAAACCCCTACGAGCAGTACTTC CSAQLAGSNPYEQYF once TRBJ2-7 TRBV29-1 TRBD2
TGTGCCTGGAAGGTGCCAGGGGATTTCTACGAGCAGTACTTC CAWKVPGDFYEQYF . TRBJ2-7 TRBV30 .
TGTGCCAGCAGCCAAGGCGCTAGCCGTCGTCTGTTCTTC CASSQGASRRLFF . TRBJ2-1 TRBV3-1/TRBV3-2 .
TGCGCCAGCAGTGAGTCGGGGAGGATGGACAGGGGATATTTGAATGAAAAACTGTTTTTT CASSESGRMDRGYLNEKLFF medium-sized TRBJ1-4 TRBV10-2 TRBD1
TGTGCCAGTAGTATAGAGGACTTGGGCCATGCCGGGGAGCTGTTTTTT CASSIEDLGHAGELFF . TRBJ2-2 TRBV19 .
TGTGCCAGCGGGAGGGAGTCACCGGCTAATGAAAAACTGTTTTTT CASGRESPANEKLFF . TRBJ1-4 TRBV6-5 .
TGTGCCAGCAGCTTGCCAGGGCTGGGGGAGACCCAGTACTTC CASSLPGLGETQYF . TRBJ2-5 TRBV5-5 .
TGTGCCAGCAGCTTCGACAGTTCCTACGAGCAGTACTTC CASSFDSSYEQYF . TRBJ2-7 TRBV11-3 .
TGTGCCAGCAGCGGCACGAACAGGGGTCCCTACGAGCAGTACTTC CASSGTNRGPYEQYF . TRBJ2-7 TRBV7-9 TRBD1
TGTGCCTGGAGTGTGGGACAGGGAAACATTCAGTACTTC CAWSVGQGNIQYF . TRBJ2-4 TRBV30 TRBD1
TGTGCCAGCGGAAAACAGGGGAGCACTGAAGCTTTCTTT CASGKQGSTEAFF . TRBJ1-1 TRBV2 TRBD1
TGTGCCAGCAGTTCGCCGGGACTAGCGTCCACCGGGGAGCTGTTTTTT CASSSPGLASTGELFF . TRBJ2-2 TRBV27 TRBD2
TGTGCCAGCAGCTCCACTAGCGGGAGTTACGAGCAGTACTTC CASSSTSGSYEQYF . TRBJ2-7 TRBV7-2 TRBD2
TGTGCCAGCAGTCTTTTGAGATACGATGGCTACACCTTC CASSLLRYDGYTF . TRBJ1-2 TRBV12-3/TRBV12-4 .
TGTGCCAGCAGCTTTCTCCGGGCTAGCGGGAGGACGACCACAGATACGCAGTATTTT CASSFLRASGRTTTDTQYF . TRBJ2-3 TRBV7-2 TRBD2
TGCAGCGTATCAAGCGGGAGAAGAGGGGAGCAGTACTTC CSVSSGRRGEQYF . TRBJ2-7 TRBV29-1 TRBD2
TGTGCCAGCAGTGAAGCCGCTACCGGGGAGCTGTTTTTT CASSEAATGELFF . TRBJ2-2 TRBV6-4 .
TGTGCCAGCAGCTTAGCAGGAGGGTCGAACACTGAAGCTTTCTTT CASSLAGGSNTEAFF . TRBJ1-1 TRBV7-9 .
TGTGCCACCAGTGAGACAGGGCGGGCAGCAGATACGCAGTATTTT CATSETGRAADTQYF . TRBJ2-3 TRBV24-1 TRBD1
TGTGCCAGCAAAACTAGCGGATACACCGGGGAGCTGTTTTTT CASKTSGYTGELFF few TRBJ2-2 TRBV28 TRBD2
TGTGCCAGTAGTACCCCCCGCGGGACTCGTCTTCGGGATACGCAGTATTTT CASSTPRGTRLRDTQYF . TRBJ2-3 TRBV19 .